This TCR beta chain was observed in a study of cytomegalovirus exposure and HLA in healthy donors. Regarding the study as a whole: There was a cluster of highly shared sequence variants that was likely a sequencing artifact. Published work reported that the classifier diagnosed cytomegalovirus status with high specificity and sensitivity. TCR beta chain V- and J-gene trimming was linked, in a later analysis, to a missense variant in DCLRE1C. It was 150 to 200 TCR beta chains that were listed as cytomegalovirus-associated.

In the PCR, 60 Vbeta and 13 Jbeta primers were used. TCRdb's copy holds only in-frame clones and misses some; the assay was immunoSEQ multiplex PCR. The table lists 200,000 or so clones, around 77% of them singletons. In regard to this clone: Its specificity is not known.

The receptor comes from a woman aged 30 to 39 in good health and CMV-seronegative. The sample taken for sequencing was PBMCs.

Written as DNA, the CDR3 is TGTGCCAGCTCACCTCTCCCACTAGCGGGAGACGAGCAGTACTTC. Amino acid sequence: CASSPLPLAGDEQYF. This sequence joins TRBV18 and TRBJ2-7; 11 positions match TRBD2. Germline lookup yields CDR1 KGHSH and CDR2 LQKENI. This CDR3 contains 15 residues. The J segment lost 5 bases and the V segment lost 3 bases, leaving 6 bases of the junction unmatched. Combining the CDR3 with reference TRBV18 and TRBJ2-7 gives the whole variable domain NAGVMQNPRHLVRRRGQEARLRCSPMKGHSHVYWYRQLPEEGLKFMVYLQKENIIDESGMPKERFSAEFPKEGPSILRIQQVVRGDSAAYFCASSPLPLAGDEQYFGPGTRLTVT.